The 9 T cell receptor beta chains given below trace back to one sample, sequenced in a study of cytomegalovirus exposure and HLA in healthy donors. Only in-frame clones appear in the TCRdb table, and some are missing; sequencing was by immunoSEQ multiplex PCR. The sample records 200,000 or so clones, around four fifths being singletons. Source material: PBMCs. The receptors derive from a man younger than 35 in good health and CMV-seropositive.

V and J are TRBV7-9 and TRBJ2-1; 9 nucleotides align to TRBD1. The CDR3 runs 16 residues. Germline V gene lookup returns CDR1 SEHNR and CDR2 FQNEAQ (reference sequence). V gave up 0 bases and J gave up 6 bases; unmatched junction bases: 6. The CDR3 region is CASSLAGGQGSNEQFF. The CDR3 coding sequence is TGTGCCAGCAGCTTAGCGGGGGGACAGGGCAGCAATGAGCAGTTCTTC.

This clone was counted only a few times. Other DNA sequences in the same sample also yield this CDR3. This chain uses TRBV9 with TRBJ2-3; D is unclear. Trimming stripped 2 bases from V and 0 bases from J, with 10 bases between. This CDR3 has 15 amino acids. Germline values: CDR1 SGDLS, CDR2 YYNGEE. Written as DNA, the CDR3 is TGTGCCAGCAGCGTCGGCGGCCCTAGCACAGATACGCAGTATTTT. It specifies CASSVGGPSTDTQYF.

In this sample, this clone turned up a few times. This sequence joins TRBV7-8 and TRBJ2-5, with TRBD2 matching 10 bases. The CDR3 loop spans 14 amino acids. CDR1 SGHVS and CDR2 FQNEAQ come from the germline V gene. J was trimmed by 4 bases and V by 5 bases; bases with no gene match: 4. The CDR3: CASSPGTSAETQYF. The CDR3 nucleotides read TGTGCCAGCAGCCCCGGGACTAGCGCAGAGACCCAGTACTTC.

This clone is a singleton in its sample. The chain combines TRBV7-2 with TRBJ2-7, with a weak D call TRBD1 (6 bases). Trimming left V 2 bases short and J 4 bases short, with 18 bases between. The CDR3 spans 16 residues. Germline V gives CDR1 SGHTA, CDR2 FQGNSA. This CDR3 reads CASSLTPHRVGYEQYF. CDR3 nucleotides: TGTGCCAGCAGCTTAACACCTCACAGGGTGGGGTACGAGCAGTACTTC.

The chain couples TRBV5-1 to TRBJ2-3, with D hard to call. Germline V gives CDR1 SGHRS, CDR2 YFSETQ. Trimming removed 0 bases from V and 8 bases from J, with 4 bases in between. The CDR3 loop spans 11 amino acids. The CDR3 DNA reads as TGCGCCAGCAGCTTGGAAGCTACGCAGTATTTT. Amino acids: CASSLEATQYF.

V usage is TRBV6-1 and J usage is TRBJ1-2; D gene uncertain. Germline V gene data show CDR1 as MNHNS and CDR2 as SASEGT. CDR3 length equals 15 residues. V was pared by 0 bases and J by 6 bases, with 14 bases between. DNA of the CDR3: TGTGCCAGCAGTGAAGCTGCCCCGGGGATTAATGGCTACACCTTC. Its protein product is CASSEAAPGINGYTF.

The V gene is TRBV11-2, the J gene TRBJ1-5; TRBD1 matches 7 bases. The V gene's germline CDR1 is SGHAT and CDR2 FQNNGV. The CDR3 extends over 15 amino acids. Trimming cost V 2 bases and J 7 bases; bases outside gene matches: 8. The CDR3, as DNA: TGTGCCAGCAGCTTACAGGACAGGCGCGGACAGCCCCAGCATTTT. This encodes CASSLQDRRGQPQHF.

This chain links TRBV6-4 with TRBJ1-4; TRBD1 matches 10 bases. Germline V gives CDR1 MRHNA, CDR2 SNTAGT. The junction had 5 bases not matched to a gene; V was cut back by 6 bases and J by 7 bases. The CDR3 has 14 amino acids. CDR3 nucleotides: TGTGCCAGCAGGAGGGACAGGGGAAGTGAAAAACTGTTTTTT. This sequence encodes CASRRDRGSEKLFF.

The CDR3 spells CASSVAGNQPQHF. CDR3 nucleotides: TGTGCCAGCAGCGTCGCAGGTAATCAGCCCCAGCATTTT. This chain connects TRBV9 to TRBJ1-5; D ambiguous. This CDR3 has 13 amino acids. The ends were cut back, 2 bases at V and 4 bases at J, with 7 bases in the middle. CDR1 is SGDLS and CDR2 is YYNGEE in the germline V gene.